A selection of T cell receptor beta chains follows, all from one sample in a study of Ad26.COV2.S vaccination and SARS-CoV-2 variants. Profiled with immunoSEQ multiplex PCR; TCRdb holds only in-frame clones, not every one. The sample has more than 350,000 clones, about 93% seen once. The sample was peripheral blood, taken in a trial of Ad26.COV2.S vaccine versus placebo. The source is a person between 18 and 65 years old who received the Ad26.COV2.S COVID-19 vaccine or a placebo. CDR3s include the opening cysteine and the closing phenylalanine or tryptophan. The order of the fields is clone size, V gene, D gene, J gene, CDR3 protein, CDR3 DNA. A D gene is named only where the DNA matches it firmly. Only part of the rows carry a size: once, few, many, or a class if the clone is expanded.

clone_size: NA
v_call: TRBV9
d_call: TRBD1
j_call: TRBJ2-1
cdr3_aa: CASSVGYRGHNEQFF
cdr3_nt: TGTGCCAGCAGCGTAGGGTACAGGGGGCACAATGAGCAGTTCTTC

clone_size: NA
v_call: TRBV27
d_call: TRBD1
j_call: TRBJ2-1
cdr3_aa: CASSGQDREWGYNEQFF
cdr3_nt: TGTGCCAGCAGTGGTCAGGACAGGGAATGGGGCTACAATGAGCAGTTCTTC

clone_size: once
v_call: TRBV7-9
d_call: NA
j_call: TRBJ1-4
cdr3_aa: CASSSARRTNEKLFF
cdr3_nt: TGTGCCAGCAGCTCCGCTCGGCGGACTAATGAAAAACTGTTTTTT

clone_size: NA
v_call: TRBV20-1
d_call: NA
j_call: TRBJ1-1
cdr3_aa: CSGGDNTEAFF
cdr3_nt: TGCAGTGGTGGGGACAACACTGAAGCTTTCTTT

clone_size: NA
v_call: TRBV15
d_call: NA
j_call: TRBJ1-5
cdr3_aa: CATSRDGLAGQPQHF
cdr3_nt: TGTGCCACCAGCAGAGATGGTCTTGCGGGTCAGCCCCAGCATTTT

clone_size: NA
v_call: TRBV7-6
d_call: TRBD2
j_call: TRBJ2-1
cdr3_aa: CASSSTSGGNNEQFF
cdr3_nt: TGTGCCAGCAGCTCCACTAGCGGGGGAAACAATGAGCAGTTCTTC

clone_size: NA
v_call: TRBV20-1
d_call: NA
j_call: TRBJ2-1
cdr3_aa: CSASKWAGGNEQFF
cdr3_nt: TGCAGTGCTAGTAAGTGGGCCGGAGGCAATGAGCAGTTCTTC

clone_size: NA
v_call: TRBV19
d_call: NA
j_call: TRBJ1-1
cdr3_aa: CASSYGAGHTEAFF
cdr3_nt: TGTGCCAGTAGTTACGGGGCAGGGCACACTGAAGCTTTCTTT

clone_size: NA
v_call: TRBV27
d_call: NA
j_call: TRBJ2-1
cdr3_aa: CASSFGVGTEQFF
cdr3_nt: TGTGCCAGCAGTTTTGGGGTGGGGACAGAGCAGTTCTTC

clone_size: NA
v_call: TRBV14
d_call: NA
j_call: TRBJ1-1
cdr3_aa: CASSQGLGNTEAFF
cdr3_nt: TGTGCCAGCAGCCAAGGTTTAGGAAACACTGAAGCTTTCTTT

clone_size: NA
v_call: TRBV4-1
d_call: NA
j_call: TRBJ2-7
cdr3_aa: CASSQEYLIGWTEKNPYEQYF
cdr3_nt: TGCGCCAGCAGCCAAGAATACTTAATAGGTTGGACAGAAAAAAATCCCTACGAGCAGTACTTC

clone_size: NA
v_call: TRBV28
d_call: NA
j_call: TRBJ1-4
cdr3_aa: CASSFGREFNEKLFF
cdr3_nt: TGTGCCAGCAGCTTCGGGCGTGAATTTAATGAAAAACTGTTTTTT

clone_size: NA
v_call: TRBV21-1
d_call: NA
j_call: TRBJ1-1
cdr3_aa: CASSKIPKHILGTEAFF
cdr3_nt: TGTGCCAGCAGCAAAATCCCTAAACATATACTGGGGACTGAAGCTTTCTTT

clone_size: NA
v_call: TRBV9
d_call: TRBD2
j_call: TRBJ2-3
cdr3_aa: CASSLLAGDTQYF
cdr3_nt: TGTGCCAGCAGCCTTTTAGCGGGAGATACGCAGTATTTT

clone_size: NA
v_call: TRBV2
d_call: TRBD1
j_call: TRBJ1-2
cdr3_aa: CASSRQGPDGYTF
cdr3_nt: TGTGCCAGCAGTCGACAGGGTCCGGATGGCTACACCTTC

clone_size: NA
v_call: TRBV5-5
d_call: NA
j_call: TRBJ2-3
cdr3_aa: CASNVYDSDTQYF
cdr3_nt: TGTGCCAGCAACGTTTACGATTCAGATACGCAGTATTTT

clone_size: NA
v_call: TRBV7-2
d_call: TRBD2
j_call: TRBJ2-5
cdr3_aa: CASSPRLAGRQETQYF
cdr3_nt: TGTGCCAGCAGCCCTCGACTAGCGGGAAGGCAAGAGACCCAGTACTTC

clone_size: many
v_call: TRBV30
d_call: NA
j_call: TRBJ1-1
cdr3_aa: CAWSWAGNTEAFF
cdr3_nt: TGTGCCTGGAGTTGGGCGGGTAACACTGAAGCTTTCTTT

clone_size: NA
v_call: TRBV6-5
d_call: TRBD1
j_call: TRBJ1-4
cdr3_aa: CASSRQGLALEKLFF
cdr3_nt: TGTGCCAGCAGTCGACAGGGCCTGGCCCTTGAAAAACTGTTTTTT

clone_size: NA
v_call: TRBV7-9
d_call: NA
j_call: TRBJ1-6
cdr3_aa: CASSLAAGSSYNSPLHF
cdr3_nt: TGTGCCAGCAGCTTAGCGGCAGGGAGCTCCTATAATTCACCCCTCCACTTT

clone_size: NA
v_call: TRBV3-1/TRBV3-2
d_call: NA
j_call: TRBJ1-1
cdr3_aa: CASSQGANTEAFF
cdr3_nt: TGTGCCAGCAGCCAGGGGGCGAACACTGAAGCTTTCTTT

clone_size: NA
v_call: TRBV4-1
d_call: NA
j_call: TRBJ2-7
cdr3_aa: CASSQESSPGPYEQYF
cdr3_nt: TGCGCCAGCAGCCAAGAATCCTCTCCGGGACCTTACGAGCAGTACTTC

clone_size: NA
v_call: TRBV27
d_call: NA
j_call: TRBJ1-2
cdr3_aa: CASRALGANYGYTF
cdr3_nt: TGTGCCAGCAGAGCCCTAGGGGCTAACTATGGCTACACCTTC

clone_size: NA
v_call: TRBV3-1/TRBV3-2
d_call: NA
j_call: TRBJ2-5
cdr3_aa: CASSPRSDSEPYRETQYF
cdr3_nt: TGTGCCAGCAGCCCTCGATCGGACAGCGAACCCTATAGGGAGACCCAGTACTTC

clone_size: NA
v_call: TRBV5-6
d_call: TRBD2
j_call: TRBJ2-5
cdr3_aa: CASTPAGGFQETQYF
cdr3_nt: TGTGCCAGCACCCCAGCGGGAGGTTTCCAAGAGACCCAGTACTTC

clone_size: NA
v_call: TRBV9
d_call: TRBD1
j_call: TRBJ2-3
cdr3_aa: CASSDGQGADTQYF
cdr3_nt: TGTGCCAGCAGCGACGGACAGGGCGCAGATACGCAGTATTTT

clone_size: once
v_call: TRBV4-3
d_call: TRBD1
j_call: TRBJ1-5
cdr3_aa: CASSQEDREQPQHF
cdr3_nt: TGCGCCAGCAGCCAAGAGGACAGGGAACAGCCCCAGCATTTT

clone_size: many
v_call: TRBV9
d_call: TRBD2
j_call: TRBJ2-7
cdr3_aa: CASSERLAGRYEQYF
cdr3_nt: TGTGCCAGCAGCGAAAGACTAGCGGGGCGCTACGAGCAGTACTTC

clone_size: NA
v_call: TRBV30
d_call: NA
j_call: TRBJ1-6
cdr3_aa: CAWSVLGVSPLHF
cdr3_nt: TGTGCCTGGAGTGTACTAGGGGTTTCACCCCTCCACTTT

clone_size: NA
v_call: TRBV10-3
d_call: TRBD2
j_call: TRBJ2-1
cdr3_aa: CAIRLAGANEQFF
cdr3_nt: TGTGCCATACGACTAGCCGGAGCAAATGAGCAGTTCTTC

clone_size: few
v_call: TRBV3-1/TRBV3-2
d_call: NA
j_call: TRBJ1-5
cdr3_aa: CASSQETGRNQPQHF
cdr3_nt: TGTGCCAGCAGCCAAGAGACAGGACGCAATCAGCCCCAGCATTTT

clone_size: NA
v_call: TRBV6-6
d_call: TRBD1
j_call: TRBJ2-6
cdr3_aa: CASSPTDRGLGANVLTF
cdr3_nt: TGTGCCAGCAGTCCCACCGACAGGGGGCTTGGGGCCAACGTCCTGACTTTC

clone_size: NA
v_call: TRBV10-2
d_call: TRBD1
j_call: TRBJ1-2
cdr3_aa: CASSEADRVGYGYTF
cdr3_nt: TGCGCCAGCAGTGAGGCGGACAGGGTAGGATATGGCTACACCTTC

clone_size: NA
v_call: TRBV6-5
d_call: TRBD2
j_call: TRBJ2-1
cdr3_aa: CASSSLTSGRTNEQFF
cdr3_nt: TGTGCCAGCAGTTCCCTGACTAGCGGGAGGACCAATGAGCAGTTCTTC

clone_size: NA
v_call: TRBV28
d_call: TRBD1
j_call: TRBJ2-7
cdr3_aa: CASSLPTGASHEQYF
cdr3_nt: TGTGCCAGCAGTCTCCCGACAGGGGCTAGCCACGAGCAGTACTTC

clone_size: NA
v_call: TRBV7-8
d_call: NA
j_call: TRBJ2-3
cdr3_aa: CASSWGPADTQYF
cdr3_nt: TGTGCCAGCAGCTGGGGGCCGGCAGATACGCAGTATTTT

clone_size: NA
v_call: TRBV4-3
d_call: TRBD2
j_call: TRBJ2-1
cdr3_aa: CASSQDWTRTYNGQFF
cdr3_nt: TGCGCCAGCAGCCAAGATTGGACTAGGACCTACAATGGGCAGTTCTTC

clone_size: NA
v_call: TRBV5-1
d_call: NA
j_call: TRBJ1-1
cdr3_aa: CASSLGKMNTEAFF
cdr3_nt: TGCGCCAGCAGCTTGGGGAAAATGAACACTGAAGCTTTCTTT

clone_size: NA
v_call: TRBV29-1
d_call: TRBD1
j_call: TRBJ2-1
cdr3_aa: CSVTLQDRGLGEQFF
cdr3_nt: TGCAGCGTAACCTTGCAGGACAGGGGGCTCGGTGAGCAGTTCTTC

clone_size: once
v_call: TRBV7-9
d_call: NA
j_call: TRBJ1-6
cdr3_aa: CASSLPLANSPLHF
cdr3_nt: TGTGCCAGCAGCTTACCGTTAGCGAATTCACCCCTCCACTTT

clone_size: NA
v_call: TRBV6-6
d_call: NA
j_call: TRBJ2-7
cdr3_aa: CASSLSSYEQYF
cdr3_nt: TGTGCCAGCAGCCTCAGCTCCTACGAGCAGTACTTC

clone_size: NA
v_call: TRBV6-2/TRBV6-3
d_call: NA
j_call: TRBJ2-7
cdr3_aa: CASSYSGFLYEQYF
cdr3_nt: TGTGCCAGCAGTTACTCGGGGTTCCTCTACGAGCAGTACTTC

clone_size: NA
v_call: TRBV6-5
d_call: NA
j_call: TRBJ2-7
cdr3_aa: CASSYDGAVSSYEQYF
cdr3_nt: TGTGCCAGCAGTTACGATGGGGCGGTGAGCTCCTACGAGCAGTACTTC

clone_size: NA
v_call: TRBV28
d_call: TRBD2
j_call: TRBJ2-3
cdr3_aa: CASSLWSGGLKDTQYF
cdr3_nt: TGTGCCAGCAGTTTATGGAGCGGGGGTCTTAAAGATACGCAGTATTTT

clone_size: NA
v_call: TRBV15
d_call: TRBD1
j_call: TRBJ2-7
cdr3_aa: CATARDRAYEQYF
cdr3_nt: TGTGCCACCGCAAGGGACAGGGCCTACGAGCAGTACTTC

clone_size: NA
v_call: TRBV7-2
d_call: NA
j_call: TRBJ2-7
cdr3_aa: CASSLALGTATYEQYF
cdr3_nt: TGTGCCAGCAGCCTAGCGCTAGGGACAGCTACCTACGAGCAGTACTTC

clone_size: NA
v_call: TRBV6-6
d_call: NA
j_call: TRBJ2-1
cdr3_aa: CASSTRLNEQFF
cdr3_nt: TGTGCCAGCAGTACCCGTCTGAATGAGCAGTTCTTC

clone_size: NA
v_call: TRBV28
d_call: NA
j_call: TRBJ1-6
cdr3_aa: CASSPWNRNYNSPLHF
cdr3_nt: TGTGCCAGCAGCCCATGGAACAGAAACTATAATTCACCCCTCCACTTT

clone_size: NA
v_call: TRBV12-3/TRBV12-4
d_call: NA
j_call: TRBJ1-1
cdr3_aa: CASSFRGTGQAFF
cdr3_nt: TGTGCCAGCAGTTTTCGAGGGACGGGGCAAGCTTTCTTT

clone_size: NA
v_call: TRBV11-2
d_call: NA
j_call: TRBJ2-4
cdr3_aa: CASSPIWRLRLAKNIQYF
cdr3_nt: TGTGCCAGCAGCCCAATATGGCGTCTGCGACTAGCCAAAAACATTCAGTACTTC

clone_size: NA
v_call: TRBV5-1
d_call: NA
j_call: TRBJ2-7
cdr3_aa: CASSFTGLDEQYF
cdr3_nt: TGCGCCAGCAGCTTTACGGGCCTAGACGAGCAGTACTTC

clone_size: NA
v_call: TRBV28
d_call: NA
j_call: TRBJ2-1
cdr3_aa: CASSSSGKFNEQFF
cdr3_nt: TGTGCCAGCAGTTCTTCAGGGAAGTTCAATGAGCAGTTCTTC

clone_size: NA
v_call: TRBV7-8
d_call: TRBD2
j_call: TRBJ2-1
cdr3_aa: CASTDTPSGRNNEQFF
cdr3_nt: TGTGCCAGCACCGACACTCCTAGCGGGAGAAACAATGAGCAGTTCTTC

clone_size: NA
v_call: TRBV28
d_call: TRBD2
j_call: TRBJ2-1
cdr3_aa: CASTWGREGYYNEQFF
cdr3_nt: TGTGCCAGCACCTGGGGGCGGGAGGGTTACTACAATGAGCAGTTCTTC

clone_size: NA
v_call: TRBV6-5
d_call: NA
j_call: TRBJ2-1
cdr3_aa: CASNRRAQFYNEQFF
cdr3_nt: TGTGCCAGCAACAGACGCGCACAGTTCTACAATGAGCAGTTCTTC

clone_size: NA
v_call: TRBV7-2
d_call: TRBD2
j_call: TRBJ2-7
cdr3_aa: CASSARGGTSGYEQYF
cdr3_nt: TGTGCCAGCAGCGCCAGGGGCGGGACTAGCGGGTACGAGCAGTACTTC

clone_size: NA
v_call: TRBV5-1
d_call: NA
j_call: TRBJ2-7
cdr3_aa: CASGSTERCCEQYF
cdr3_nt: TGCGCCAGCGGCTCGACAGAGAGGTGTTGCGAGCAGTACTTC

clone_size: NA
v_call: TRBV5-1
d_call: TRBD2
j_call: TRBJ2-7
cdr3_aa: CASSEDGTSGAYEQYF
cdr3_nt: TGCGCCAGCAGTGAGGACGGGACTAGCGGTGCCTACGAGCAGTACTTC

clone_size: few
v_call: TRBV6-4
d_call: NA
j_call: TRBJ2-1
cdr3_aa: CASSDLAPNYNEQFF
cdr3_nt: TGTGCCAGCAGTGACTTAGCCCCGAACTACAATGAGCAGTTCTTC

clone_size: once
v_call: TRBV6-7
d_call: NA
j_call: TRBJ2-4
cdr3_aa: CASSYQGASGTVAKNIQYF
cdr3_nt: TGTGCCAGCAGTTACCAGGGGGCTAGCGGCACAGTAGCCAAAAACATTCAGTACTTC